This TCR beta chain was captured by sequencing in a study of cytomegalovirus exposure and HLA in healthy donors. As for the study in general: Clustering assigned approximately 79% of the approximately 400 genotyped donors to the Caucasian-associated ancestry cluster.

Whole-study findings and limits: The authors confirmed in vitro that a few CMV-associated chains were specific for CMV antigens. Most of the CMV-associated TCR beta chains (in a later analysis) appeared to be HLA-restricted.

Turning to this clone: The antigen is unknown.

PCR amplification relied on 60 Vbeta primers (plus 13 Jbeta primers). Only in-frame clones appear in the TCRdb table, and some are missing; sequencing was by immunoSEQ multiplex PCR. The sample data list 150,000 to 200,000 clones. CDR1 is SSHAT and CDR2 is FNYEAQ in the germline V gene (reference sequence). The CDR3 spans 13 residues. With 5 bases removed from V and 4 bases from J, the gap between germline ends came to 11 bases. The source is a man aged 25-40 years in good health and CMV-seronegative. V gene TRBV7-7 combines with J gene TRBJ2-5; a weak D match, TRBD1 (5 bases). Sequenced material: PBMCs. The CDR3 sequence is CASSARRGETQYF. CDR3 coding DNA: TGTGCCAGCAGCGCCAGAAGGGGAGAGACCCAGTACTTC.